Each of the 10 T cell receptor beta chains below was sequenced from the same sample in a study of blood T cells in healthy people across ages. The authors ran a second PCR of roughly 6 to 12 cycles using a sample-barcoded 5' primer and a J-beta primer mix. Via MiXCR, TCRdb re-called the 5' RACE reads, giving one row per CDR3 protein. The sample has approximately 2,000,000 distinct CDR3 sequences, around 42% seen once. Material: blood. The receptors stem from a human donor in good health.

This clonotype was detected only a few times. The chain joins TRBV7-6 to TRBJ1-2; 8 bases line up with TRBD1. V dropped 4 bases and J dropped 4; count of bases not matched to a gene: 11. Germline CDR1 and CDR2: SGHVS and FNYEAQ. This CDR3 has 16 amino acids. The DNA for the CDR3 is TGTGCCAGCAGCTCCTCGATATATGACAGGGGCTATGGCTACACCTTC. This gives the protein CASSSSIYDRGYGYTF.

The chain combines TRBV28 with TRBJ2-3, with D maybe TRBD1 (6 bases). The V end lost 4 bases, the J end lost 0 bases, and 11 bases lay between the germline ends. The CDR3 loop spans 15 amino acids. In germline, CDR1 is MDHEN, CDR2 SYDVKM. CDR3 nucleotides: TGTGCCAGCAGTTCCGACAGGCTTAGCACAGATACGCAGTATTTT. This encodes CASSSDRLSTDTQYF.

This clonotype was seen repeatedly, ten times or more. V usage is TRBV7-8 and J usage is TRBJ2-7; TRBD2 matches at 7 bases. Trimming took 1 base from V and 4 from J; bases not matched to a gene: 7. The length of the CDR3 is 15 residues. Looked up from germline, CDR1 is SGHVS and CDR2 is FQNEAQ. The CDR3 DNA sequence: TGTGCCAGCAGCTTAGTCGGAGCGGGGACGTACGAGCAGTACTTC. It yields the protein CASSLVGAGTYEQYF.

This clonotype has just a few counts. The J gene is TRBJ1-4, the V gene TRBV29-1, with D possibly being TRBD1 (6 bases). Trimming removed 3 bases at V and 6 bases at J, with 8 bases between. The CDR3 totals 12 residues. The germline CDR1 and CDR2 sequences are SQVTM and ANQGSEA. CDR3 DNA sequence: TGCAGCGTTGATAAGGGGGATGAAAAACTGTTTTTT. This codes for CSVDKGDEKLFF.

This clonotype was seen more than once but under ten times. The V call is TRBV12-3 or TRBV12-4, the J call TRBJ2-1, with 9 bases aligning to TRBD1. The CDR3 runs 14 residues. V was pared by 7 bases and J by 7 bases, with 8 bases of the junction left unmatched. Written as DNA, the CDR3 is TGTGCCAGCATCGCCGGGACAGGGATGAATGAGCAGTTCTTC. Translated: CASIAGTGMNEQFF.

This clonotype was counted a single time. The rearrangement uses TRBV20-1 and TRBJ2-1, with a weak D call TRBD2 (6 bases). This CDR3 is built from 17 residues. The V end was cut by 4 bases, the J end by 0 bases, with 19 bases between. Germline V gene sequence: CDR1 DFQATT, CDR2 SNEGSKA (reference sequence). The CDR3 DNA follows: TGCAGTGCTATCGGCCTCGGCGGGGCGAGCTCCTACAATGAGCAGTTCTTC. Residues: CSAIGLGGASSYNEQFF.

This clonotype has just a few counts. The chain recombines TRBV29-1 with TRBJ2-3, with 9 nucleotides matching TRBD1. The CDR3 extends over 15 amino acids. J lost 2 bases, V lost 6 bases, and 9 bases had no gene match. Germline V gene lookup returns CDR1 SQVTM and CDR2 ANQGSEA. The CDR3 sequence is CSVSLGQGHTDTQYF. The CDR3 region has the DNA TGCAGCGTCTCCTTGGGACAGGGTCACACAGATACGCAGTATTTT.

The chain couples TRBV20-1 to TRBJ1-2, with D maybe TRBD1 (5 bases). V was trimmed by 0 bases and J by 3 bases, leaving 17 bases between them. This CDR3 has 16 amino acids. Germline V gene lookup returns CDR1 DFQATT and CDR2 SNEGSKA (reference sequence). Here the CDR3 reads CSARDAGRRIYYGYTF. The CDR3 DNA reads as TGCAGTGCTAGAGACGCGGGACGGAGAATTTACTATGGCTACACCTTC.

This chain joins TRBV5-1 and TRBJ2-1; D is unresolved. V lost 0 bases, J lost 3 bases, and 10 bases lay in between. The CDR3 length is 15 residues. CDR1 is SGHRS and CDR2 is YFSETQ in the germline V gene. CDR3 in amino acids: CASSLGPTHYNEQFF. The DNA of the CDR3 is TGCGCCAGCAGCTTGGGGCCTACGCACTACAATGAGCAGTTCTTC. Full variable domain (remainder filled in from reference TRBV5-1 and TRBJ2-1): KAGVTQTPRYLIKTRGQQVTLSCSPISGHRSVSWYQQTPGQGLQFLFEYFSETQRNKGNFPGRFSGRQFSNSRSEMNVSTLELGDSALYLCASSLGPTHYNEQFFGPGTRLTVL.

This clonotype was counted between two and nine times. The rearrangement uses TRBV27 and TRBJ2-7; 7 bases fit TRBD1. The germline V gene has CDR1 MNHEY and CDR2 SMNVEV (reference sequence). The CDR3 totals 12 residues. J was trimmed by 7 bases and V by 6 bases; bases with no gene match: 6. The CDR3 DNA sequence: TGTGCCAGCAGGAATATCAGGGGGGAGCAGTACTTC. It specifies CASRNIRGEQYF.